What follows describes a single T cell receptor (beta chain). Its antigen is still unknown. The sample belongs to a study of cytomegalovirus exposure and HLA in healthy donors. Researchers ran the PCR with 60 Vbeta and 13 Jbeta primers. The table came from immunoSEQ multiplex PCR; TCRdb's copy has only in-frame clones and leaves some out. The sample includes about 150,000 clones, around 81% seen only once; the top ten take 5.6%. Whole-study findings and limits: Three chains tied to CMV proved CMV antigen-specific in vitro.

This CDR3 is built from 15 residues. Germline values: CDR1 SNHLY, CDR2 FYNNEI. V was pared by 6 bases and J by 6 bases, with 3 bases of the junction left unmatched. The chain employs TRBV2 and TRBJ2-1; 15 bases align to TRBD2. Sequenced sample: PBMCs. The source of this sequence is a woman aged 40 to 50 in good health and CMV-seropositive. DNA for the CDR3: TGTGCCAGCAGCGGGGGACTAGCGGGAGGCAATGAGCAGTTCTTC. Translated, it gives CASSGGLAGGNEQFF.